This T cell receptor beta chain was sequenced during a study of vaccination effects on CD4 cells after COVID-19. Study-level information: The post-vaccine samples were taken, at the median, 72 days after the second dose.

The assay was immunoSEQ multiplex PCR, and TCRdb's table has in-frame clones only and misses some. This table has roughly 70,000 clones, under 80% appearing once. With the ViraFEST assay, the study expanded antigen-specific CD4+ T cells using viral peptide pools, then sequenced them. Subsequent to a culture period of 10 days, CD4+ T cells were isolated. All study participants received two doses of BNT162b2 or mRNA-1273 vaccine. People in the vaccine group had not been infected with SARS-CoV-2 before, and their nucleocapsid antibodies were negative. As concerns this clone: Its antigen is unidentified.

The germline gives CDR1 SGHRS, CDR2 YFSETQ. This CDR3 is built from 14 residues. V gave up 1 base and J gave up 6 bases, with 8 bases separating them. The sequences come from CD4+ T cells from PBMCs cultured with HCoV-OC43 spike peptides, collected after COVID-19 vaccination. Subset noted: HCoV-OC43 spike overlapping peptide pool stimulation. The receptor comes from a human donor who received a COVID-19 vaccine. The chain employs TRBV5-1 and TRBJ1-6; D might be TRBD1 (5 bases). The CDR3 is CASSLSGTNSPLHF. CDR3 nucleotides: TGCGCCAGCAGCTTGTCAGGGACTAATTCACCCCTCCACTTT.